This paragraph covers one T cell receptor beta chain sequence. These data originate in a study of blood T cell dynamics during melanoma immunotherapy. Germline assignment: CDR1 LNHNV and CDR2 YYDKDF (reference sequence). The V gene lost 1 base and the J gene lost 5 bases, with 7 bases spanning the gap. The CDR3 runs to 13 residues. Sequencing was performed with immunoSEQ multiplex PCR; in TCRdb, only in-frame clones are kept and a portion is missing. Here the sample spans 4,000 to 5,000 clones, approximately 84% being singletons. Stated time point: pre-treatment baseline. Specimen: blood, collected from a patient treated with checkpoint blockade. The chain employs TRBV15 and TRBJ2-3; D remains unclear. This receptor was obtained from a human donor with melanoma. The CDR3, as DNA: TGTGCCACCAGCAGAGTCGTAGGAGATACGCAGTATTTT. It is translated as CATSRVVGDTQYF.